This passage covers 14 T cell receptor beta chains from one sample sequenced in a study of cytomegalovirus exposure and HLA in healthy donors. PCR primers comprised 60 Vbeta and 13 Jbeta primers. Sequencing was performed with immunoSEQ multiplex PCR; in TCRdb, only in-frame clones are kept and a portion is missing. Here the sample spans some 150,000 clones, approximately 82% being singletons. Sequenced input: PBMCs. The receptors here all came from a woman aged 45 to 65 in good health and CMV-seropositive.

The chain uses TRBV25-1 and TRBJ1-4, with TRBD1 identical over 11 bases. The CDR3 covers 15 residues. Germline V lookup: CDR1 MGHDK, CDR2 SYGVNS. The J segment lost 10 bases and the V segment lost 2 bases, leaving 6 bases of the junction unmatched. The CDR3 DNA follows: TGTGCCAGCAGTGAACCCGGGACAGGGGGGGGAAAACTGTTTTTT. Its protein is CASSEPGTGGGKLFF.

The chain has TRBV2 and TRBJ1-4, with 7 bases matching TRBD1. The CDR3 length is 14 residues. From germline, CDR1 is SNHLY and CDR2 FYNNEI. Trimming removed 4 bases from V and 5 bases from J; junction bases left unmatched: 4. The CDR3: CASSGRQGNEKLFF. The CDR3 DNA is TGTGCCAGCAGTGGTAGACAGGGCAATGAAAAACTGTTTTTT.

V gene TRBV30 combines with J gene TRBJ1-2, with D hard to call. CDR3 length: 13 amino acids. CDR1 and CDR2 (germline): GTSNPN, SVGIG (reference sequence). Trimming removed 0 bases at V and 8 bases at J, with 13 bases between. CDR3 sequence (DNA): TGTGCCTGGAGTGTACTGGCAGGAGGCGGCTACACCTTC. Protein product: CAWSVLAGGGYTF.

The table lists this clone with a few counts. CDR3 protein: CATKRRGSGDTDTQYF. For the CDR3, the DNA is TGTGCCACCAAACGTAGGGGGAGCGGGGATACAGATACGCAGTATTTT. The rearrangement links TRBV5-4 to TRBJ2-3; D may be TRBD2 (7 bases). V was shortened by 9 bases and J by 3 bases, with 23 bases between the two germline ends. Germline lookup yields CDR1 SGHNT and CDR2 YYREEE (reference sequence). The CDR3 runs 16 residues.

CDR3 sequence: CASSPQVIGELFF. Here the CDR3 DNA reads TGTGCCAGTAGTCCCCAGGTTATCGGGGAGCTGTTTTTT. V usage is TRBV19 and J usage is TRBJ2-2, with D unclear. Germline V gene sequence: CDR1 LNHDA, CDR2 SQIVND (reference sequence). Trimming removed 5 bases from V and 7 bases from J, with 11 bases in between. The CDR3 spans 13 residues.

V is TRBV7-8 and J is TRBJ2-1; 11 nucleotides agree with TRBD2. Germline CDR1 and CDR2: SGHVS and FQNEAQ. CDR3 size: 16 residues. The ends lost 5 bases at V and 4 bases at J; junction bases unmatched: 7. For the CDR3, the DNA is TGTGCCAGCAGCAACAATAGCGGGGGGGGTTACAATGAGCAGTTCTTC. Its protein product is CASSNNSGGGYNEQFF.

The chain carries TRBV19 and TRBJ1-5; D is unresolved. Trimming left V 3 bases short and J 4 bases short, with 13 bases between. The CDR3 consists of 15 residues. Germline loops: CDR1 LNHDA, CDR2 SQIVND (reference sequence). CDR3 sequence reads: CASSIFRRVNQPQHF. The CDR3 bases are TGTGCCAGTAGTATCTTTCGTCGGGTAAATCAGCCCCAGCATTTT.

The chain is built from TRBV29-1 and TRBJ1-3, with 8 bases aligning to TRBD1. Germline loops: CDR1 SQVTM, CDR2 ANQGSEA. J lost 4 bases, V lost 4 bases, and 6 bases had no gene match. The CDR3 totals 14 residues. The CDR3: CSVGPGGKGNTIYF. CDR3 nucleotides: TGCAGCGTTGGCCCAGGGGGCAAGGGAAACACCATATATTTT.

This clone was seen a few times. J is TRBJ2-7 and V is TRBV11-2; TRBD2 agrees at 9 bases. Looked up from germline, CDR1 is SGHAT and CDR2 is FQNNGV. The V gene end was trimmed by 4 bases and the J gene end by 0 bases; junction bases not matched to a gene: 1. The CDR3 spans 14 residues. CDR3: CASSSRGGSYEQYF. The DNA of the CDR3 is TGTGCCAGCAGCTCGCGGGGGGGCTCCTACGAGCAGTACTTC.

This clone was recorded a few times. The junction shows a germline mismatch at one end, possibly a read error. V usage is TRBV7-9 and J usage is TRBJ1-1; D not certain. Looked up from germline, CDR1 is SEHNR and CDR2 is FQNEAQ (reference sequence). The CDR3 has 12 amino acids. The CDR3 DNA reads as TGTTCCAGCAGCTCAGGGAACACTGAAGCTTTCTTT. This sequence encodes CSSSSGNTEAFF.

Here the CDR3 DNA reads TGTGCCAGCAGCCCTGACGGAGACTATGGCTACACCTTC. This codes for CASSPDGDYGYTF. The V gene is TRBV9, the J gene TRBJ1-2; D call uncertain. V lost 4 bases, J lost 3 bases, and 10 bases lay in between. The germline V gene has CDR1 SGDLS and CDR2 YYNGEE. This CDR3 spans 13 amino acids.

This rearrangement joins TRBV29-1 to TRBJ1-2, with D perhaps matching TRBD1 (6 bases). V was shortened by 6 bases and J by 7 bases, with 12 bases between the two germline ends. CDR1 and CDR2 from the germline V gene are SQVTM and ANQGSEA. CDR3 length: 11 amino acids. The CDR3 is CSVRGSGGYTF. DNA for the CDR3: TGCAGCGTCAGGGGCTCAGGTGGCTACACCTTC.

J is TRBJ2-1 and V is TRBV5-6, with D uncertain. V was cut by 0 bases and J by 6 bases, with 13 bases left in between. From germline, CDR1 is SGHDT and CDR2 YYEEEE. The CDR3 totals 15 residues. The CDR3 loop is CASSLGLSSGNEQFF. The DNA for the CDR3 is TGTGCCAGCAGCTTGGGTCTATCATCGGGCAATGAGCAGTTCTTC. Using reference TRBV5-6 and TRBJ2-1 for the parts outside the CDR3, the full variable domain is DAGVTQSPTHLIKTRGQQVTLRCSPKSGHDTVSWYQQALGQGPQFIFQYYEEEERQRGNFPDRFSGHQFPNYSSELNVNALLLGDSALYLCASSLGLSSGNEQFFGPGTRLTVL.

This clone was observed once. An end of the junction differs from the germline gene, which may be a read error. This chain connects TRBV7-9 to TRBJ2-1, with 10 bases matching TRBD2. CDR1 and CDR2 (germline): SEHNR, FQNEAQ (reference sequence). CDR3 size: 17 residues. CDR3 region: CSSSSPSGGASYNEQFF. The CDR3 bases are TGTTCCAGCAGCTCCCCCAGCGGGGGGGCCTCCTACAATGAGCAGTTCTTC. Drawing the rest from reference TRBV7-9 and TRBJ2-1, the complete variable domain is DTGVSQNPRHKITKRGQNVTFRCDPISEHNRLYWYRQTLGQGPEFLTYFQNEAQLEKSRLLSDRFSAERPKGSFSTLEIQRTEQGDSAMYLCSSSSPSGGASYNEQFFGPGTRLTVL.